These 28 T cell receptor beta chains came from one sample sequenced in a study of graft-versus-host responses after intestinal transplantation. Their antigens are not known. The protocol was immunoSEQ multiplex PCR, while the TCRdb copy is restricted to in-frame clones and leaves out a portion. Of 45,000 to 60,000 clones in the sample, around 90% were seen once. The sequencing used unstimulated CD4+ T cells sorted from spleen or lymph node cells, collected before transplant. The receptors derive from a human donor who was the organ donor for an intestinal transplant.

The chain carries TRBV2 and TRBJ2-3; D is unclear. This CDR3 is 12 amino acids long. Germline CDR1 SNHLY, CDR2 FYNNEI. The V end was cut by 4 bases, the J end by 5 bases, with 7 bases between. The CDR3, as DNA: TGTGCCAGCAGTGTCGCTAGAGATACGCAGTATTTT. It is translated as CASSVARDTQYF.

This rearrangement joins TRBV11-1 to TRBJ2-1; tentatively, D is TRBD2 (6 bases). The V end was cut by 3 bases, the J end by 4 bases, with 13 bases between. The CDR3 loop spans 15 amino acids. CDR1 SGHAT and CDR2 FQDESV come from the germline V gene (reference sequence). The CDR3 coding sequence is TGTGCCAGCAGCTTCGGGCGGGACCCTTACAATGAGCAGTTCTTC. Protein sequence: CASSFGRDPYNEQFF.

The chain joins TRBV6-6 to TRBJ1-5; D perhaps matches TRBD1 (6 bases). The CDR3 totals 15 residues. CDR1 is MNHNY and CDR2 is SVGAGI in the germline V gene (reference sequence). Trimming stripped 6 bases from V and 3 bases from J, with 15 bases between. The CDR3: CASRPTGWDNQPQHF. CDR3 DNA sequence: TGTGCCAGCAGGCCTACAGGGTGGGACAATCAGCCCCAGCATTTT.

The chain uses TRBV7-3 and TRBJ2-5; 9 bases are a match to TRBD2. The CDR3 covers 13 residues. Germline V gene lookup returns CDR1 SGHTA and CDR2 FQGTGA. The trim removed 2 bases at V and 6 bases at J, leaving 1 base unmatched. The CDR3 DNA reads TGTGCCAGCAGCTTAGCGGGAGGGCAGACCCAGTACTTC. As protein: CASSLAGGQTQYF.

The CDR3 DNA reads TGCAGCGTGAGGGGACAGGGCGCCGGGGAGCTGTTTTTT. It is translated as CSVRGQGAGELFF. The chain joins TRBV29-1 to TRBJ2-2, with 9 positions matching TRBD1. The germline gives CDR1 SQVTM, CDR2 ANQGSEA. There are 13 residues in the CDR3. The junction had 5 bases not matched to a gene; V was cut back by 6 bases and J by 6 bases.

The chain uses TRBV20-1 and TRBJ1-2; TRBD1 is a possible D gene (6 bases). Per the germline V gene, CDR1 is DFQATT and CDR2 is SNEGSKA (reference sequence). The CDR3 is made up of 10 amino acids. Trimming shortened V by 4 bases and J by 6 bases, and 6 bases separated the two germline ends. The CDR3 spells CSANRDGYTF. CDR3 DNA: TGCAGTGCTAACAGGGATGGCTACACCTTC.

The chain joins TRBV11-2 to TRBJ1-1; TRBD1 aligns across 8 bases. V lost 4 bases, J lost 0 bases, and 4 bases stayed unmatched. The CDR3 loop spans 15 amino acids. Germline lookup yields CDR1 SGHAT and CDR2 FQNNGV. CDR3 region: CASSSSDRVNTEAFF. DNA of the CDR3: TGTGCCAGCAGCTCGTCGGACAGGGTGAACACTGAAGCTTTCTTT.

The chain couples TRBV19 to TRBJ2-7; 7 bases agree with TRBD2. V dropped 5 bases and J dropped 2; count of bases not matched to a gene: 9. Looked up from germline, CDR1 is LNHDA and CDR2 is SQIVND (reference sequence). This CDR3 comprises 15 residues. The chain's CDR3 is CASSPTWTSAYEQYF. CDR3 sequence (DNA): TGTGCCAGTAGTCCCACTTGGACTAGTGCCTACGAGCAGTACTTC.

This sequence joins TRBV6-6 and TRBJ2-7; D perhaps matches TRBD1 (6 bases). Trimming shortened V by 6 bases and J by 3 bases, and 6 bases separated the two germline ends. The germline gives CDR1 MNHNY, CDR2 SVGAGI (reference sequence). The CDR3 extends over 11 amino acids. This chain's CDR3 is CASRGGYEQYF. The CDR3 region has the DNA TGTGCCAGCAGAGGGGGCTACGAGCAGTACTTC.

This clone was counted a few times. The chain has TRBV5-3 and TRBJ2-2, with 15 nucleotides matching TRBD2. TRBV5-3 is annotated as an ORF whose role is uncertain. The CDR3 sequence is 17 residues long. V shed 6 bases and J 4 bases; nucleotides not matched to a gene: 7. The CDR3 coding sequence is TGTGCCAGAAAAGGACTAGCGGGAGGGCCGAGCACCGGGGAGCTGTTTTTT. Residues: CARKGLAGGPSTGELFF.

This clone was seen once. This chain links TRBV5-5 with TRBJ2-1; tentatively, D is TRBD2 (5 bases). V lost 4 bases and J lost 6, with 11 bases in between. This CDR3 has 13 amino acids. Germline V lookup: CDR1 SGHKS, CDR2 YYEKEE (reference sequence). The CDR3: CASSLGGSNEQFF. CDR3 in DNA: TGTGCCAGCAGCCTTGGAGGCAGCAATGAGCAGTTCTTC.

The V gene is TRBV10-3, the J gene TRBJ2-5; no clear D. CDR3 length equals 13 residues. V was shortened by 6 bases and J by 1 base, with 9 bases between the two germline ends. Germline loops: CDR1 ENHRY, CDR2 SYGVKD. Written as DNA, the CDR3 is TGTGCCATCAGGGAAGTTTTCCAAGAGACCCAGTACTTC. It encodes CAIREVFQETQYF.

The genes are TRBV5-4 and TRBJ2-5; D gene ambiguous. The assigned J gene may be wrong: the sequence end matches TRBJ2-7 better. Germline lookup yields CDR1 SGHNT and CDR2 YYREEE (reference sequence). The CDR3 extends over 11 amino acids. The CDR3 spells CASSPRYEQYF. CDR3 DNA: TGTGCCAGCAGCCCACGCTACGAGCAGTACTTC.

Only a few counts were recorded for this clone. This chain connects TRBV5-1 to TRBJ2-3, with D possibly being TRBD1 or TRBD2 (5 bases each). Germline assignment: CDR1 SGHRS and CDR2 YFSETQ. The CDR3 is made up of 15 amino acids. The V end was cut by 0 bases, the J end by 6 bases, with 14 bases between. CDR3 residues: CASSLEPGRVDTQYF. The CDR3 bases are TGCGCCAGCAGCTTGGAACCGGGACGGGTGGATACGCAGTATTTT. The full variable domain, in which reference TRBV5-1 and TRBJ2-3 provide the parts outside the CDR3, is KAGVTQTPRYLIKTRGQQVTLSCSPISGHRSVSWYQQTPGQGLQFLFEYFSETQRNKGNFPGRFSGRQFSNSRSEMNVSTLELGDSALYLCASSLEPGRVDTQYFGPGTRLTVL.

The chain couples TRBV7-3 to TRBJ2-1; 10 nucleotides match TRBD2. Germline CDR1 reads SGHTA; CDR2 reads FQGTGA. The CDR3 sequence is 16 residues long. With V trimmed by 5 bases and J by 3 bases, 7 bases remained unmatched. CDR3 protein: CASSPSSGSFYNEQFF. DNA for the CDR3: TGTGCCAGCAGCCCCTCTAGCGGGAGCTTCTACAATGAGCAGTTCTTC.

The chain is built from TRBV28 and TRBJ1-5; 8 positions match TRBD1. Trimming took 0 bases from V and 4 from J; bases not matched to a gene: 8. Germline values: CDR1 MDHEN, CDR2 SYDVKM. This CDR3 has 17 residues. CDR3: CASSLWPRTGRNQPQHF. The CDR3 nucleotides are TGTGCCAGCAGTTTATGGCCCCGGACAGGGAGGAATCAGCCCCAGCATTTT. The complete variable domain, with remaining parts taken from reference TRBV28 and TRBJ1-5, reads DVKVTQSSRYLVKRTGEKVFLECVQDMDHENMFWYRQDPGLGLRLIYFSYDVKMKEKGDIPEGYSVSREKKERFSLILESASTNQTSMYLCASSLWPRTGRNQPQHFGDGTRLSIL.

The V gene is TRBV9, the J gene TRBJ2-7, with 8 bases aligning to TRBD2. Trimming cost V 4 bases and J 3 bases; bases outside gene matches: 12. Germline CDR1 reads SGDLS; CDR2 reads YYNGEE. The CDR3 has 16 residues. CDR3 loop: CASSPRTSSYFYEQYF. DNA for the CDR3: TGTGCCAGCAGCCCCCGGACTAGCAGCTATTTCTACGAGCAGTACTTC.

The CDR3 DNA reads TGTGCCAGCAGCTCTTACAGGGGGCCTCCCAACAAAAACATTCAGTACTTC. Translation: CASSSYRGPPNKNIQYF. The gene calls are TRBV11-2 and TRBJ2-4; 9 bases are shared with TRBD1. Germline V lookup: CDR1 SGHAT, CDR2 FQNNGV. V was clipped by 4 bases and J by 3 bases; unmatched bases: 10. This CDR3 has 17 amino acids.

The CDR3 nucleotides read TGTGCCAGCAGTTACCAGGGAAACACCATATATTTT. It is translated as CASSYQGNTIYF. This sequence joins TRBV6-5 and TRBJ1-3; D is unresolved. Trimming took off 2 bases at V and 4 bases at J, with 3 bases between the two ends. Germline assignment: CDR1 MNHEY and CDR2 SVGAGI. CDR3 size: 12 residues.

In its sample, this clone was seen once. The rearrangement uses TRBV7-2 and TRBJ2-3, with TRBD2 as a possible D gene (5 bases). V lost 5 bases and J 5 bases, leaving 11 bases between the germline ends. Germline lookup yields CDR1 SGHTA and CDR2 FQGNSA. This CDR3 region has 13 residues. The chain's CDR3 is CASSPRRVDTQYF. CDR3 coding DNA: TGTGCCAGCAGCCCCCGGCGGGTAGATACGCAGTATTTT.

V gene TRBV27 combines with J gene TRBJ1-2; weak D call: TRBD1 (6 bases). Germline-derived CDR1 and CDR2 are MNHEY and SMNVEV (reference sequence). V was trimmed by 9 bases and J by 7 bases, leaving 24 bases between them. The CDR3 extends over 15 amino acids. The chain's CDR3 is CASRGASTGRRGYTF. The CDR3 DNA reads as TGTGCCAGTAGGGGGGCCTCCACAGGGCGTCGTGGCTACACCTTC.

This clone was counted only a few times. The rearrangement links TRBV5-1 to TRBJ2-3, with 13 positions matching TRBD2. Looked up from germline, CDR1 is SGHRS and CDR2 is YFSETQ. The CDR3 length is 16 residues. V was clipped by 4 bases and J by 5 bases; unmatched bases: 7. This chain's CDR3 is CASSVDGLAGVDTQYF. As DNA, the CDR3 is TGCGCCAGCAGCGTGGATGGACTAGCGGGAGTAGATACGCAGTATTTT.

J is TRBJ2-1 and V is TRBV29-1, with 8 bases that match TRBD1. V lost 5 bases to trimming and J lost 3 bases; unmatched junction nucleotides: 6. From germline, CDR1 is SQVTM and CDR2 ANQGSEA. The CDR3 has 14 residues. The DNA for the CDR3 is TGCAGCGTTCGACAGGGGCCGGACTACAATGAGCAGTTCTTC. Protein sequence: CSVRQGPDYNEQFF.

The chain joins TRBV27 to TRBJ2-1; 13 bases match TRBD2. The CDR3 sequence is 18 residues long. The germline CDR1 and CDR2 sequences are MNHEY and SMNVEV (reference sequence). V trimming: 3 bases; J trimming: 3 bases; junction bases outside the gene matches: 8. CDR3 loop: CASSFRGLAGVFYNEQFF. CDR3 nucleotides: TGTGCCAGCAGTTTCCGTGGACTAGCGGGAGTTTTCTACAATGAGCAGTTCTTC.

CDR3 coding DNA: TGTGCCAGCAGTGTACAGGGAGGGGCGCGGGGCTACACCTTC. This encodes CASSVQGGARGYTF. V and J are TRBV2 and TRBJ1-2, with D possibly TRBD1 on 6 matching bases. The CDR3 sequence is 14 residues long. Germline-derived CDR1 and CDR2 are SNHLY and FYNNEI. V lost 4 bases and J 8 bases, leaving 17 bases between the germline ends.

The chain couples TRBV19 to TRBJ1-4; possible D gene TRBD1, 6 bases. CDR3 length equals 16 residues. V was cut by 5 bases and J by 7 bases, with 20 bases left in between. CDR1 and CDR2 (germline): LNHDA, SQIVND (reference sequence). CDR3 DNA sequence: TGTGCCAGTAGTCCTTCGTCCGGGGGCTTTAGTGAAAAACTGTTTTTT. Protein: CASSPSSGGFSEKLFF.

The V call is TRBV4-3, the J call TRBJ1-4; no firm D call. Germline CDR1 LGHNA, CDR2 YSLEER. The CDR3 is 14 residues long. Trimming removed 5 bases at V and 5 bases at J, with 12 bases between. CDR3 nucleotide sequence: TGCGCCAGCAGCTTAGTTGGGTTAAATGAAAAACTGTTTTTT. Protein product: CASSLVGLNEKLFF.

The chain recombines TRBV4-3 with TRBJ1-5; unclear D gene. The germline gives CDR1 LGHNA, CDR2 YSLEER. This CDR3 contains 18 residues. V shed 0 bases and J shed 0 bases, with 15 bases lying between them. In nucleotides, the CDR3 is TGCGCCAGCAGCCAAGATCTCCTACAGACCTCTAGCAATCAGCCCCAGCATTTT. This translates into CASSQDLLQTSSNQPQHF.